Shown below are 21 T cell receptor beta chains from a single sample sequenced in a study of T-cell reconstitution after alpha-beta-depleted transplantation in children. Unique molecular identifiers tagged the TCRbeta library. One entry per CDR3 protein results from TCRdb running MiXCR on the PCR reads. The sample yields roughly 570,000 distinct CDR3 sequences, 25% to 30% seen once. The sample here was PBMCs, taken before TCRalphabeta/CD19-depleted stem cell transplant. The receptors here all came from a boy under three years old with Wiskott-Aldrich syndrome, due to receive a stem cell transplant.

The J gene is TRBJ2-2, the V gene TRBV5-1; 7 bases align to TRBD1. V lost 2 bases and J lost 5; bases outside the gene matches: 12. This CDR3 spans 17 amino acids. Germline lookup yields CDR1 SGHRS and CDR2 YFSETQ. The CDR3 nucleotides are TGCGCCAGCAGCTTCAATGGTTGGCAGGGGGTTACCGGGGAGCTGTTTTTT. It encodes CASSFNGWQGVTGELFF.

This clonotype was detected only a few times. For the CDR3, the DNA is TGTGCCAGCAGTTTAGCCGACGGGACCATACTGACCGGGGAGCTGTTTTTT. This encodes CASSLADGTILTGELFF. The V call is TRBV12-3 or TRBV12-4, the J call TRBJ2-2; perhaps D is TRBD1 or TRBD2 (5 bases each). The V and J ends lost 0 bases and 5 bases respectively, with 16 bases between them. The CDR3 totals 17 residues.

The CDR3 nucleotides are TGCGCCAGCAGCTTTAGACTAGCGAAAAGCTCCTACAATGAGCAGTTCTTC. Encoded protein: CASSFRLAKSSYNEQFF. The V gene is TRBV5-1, the J gene TRBJ2-1; TRBD2 matches at 8 bases. The ends lost 2 bases at V and 0 bases at J; junction bases unmatched: 7. The CDR3 consists of 17 residues. The germline CDR1 and CDR2 sequences are SGHRS and YFSETQ.

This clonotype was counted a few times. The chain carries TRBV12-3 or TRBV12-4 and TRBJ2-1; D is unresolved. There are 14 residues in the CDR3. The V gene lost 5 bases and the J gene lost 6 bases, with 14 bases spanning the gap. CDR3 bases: TGTGCCAGCAGTCAACGACAAGGAACCAATGAGCAGTTCTTC. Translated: CASSQRQGTNEQFF.

CDR3 in amino acids: CASSQESAGYYNEQFF. The CDR3 DNA sequence: TGCGCCAGCAGCCAAGAGTCGGCGGGATACTACAATGAGCAGTTCTTC. The V call is TRBV4-1, the J call TRBJ2-1; tentatively, D is TRBD2 (6 bases). Looked up from germline, CDR1 is MGHRA and CDR2 is YSYEKL. The length of the CDR3 is 16 residues. The V and J ends lost 0 bases and 3 bases respectively, with 12 bases between them.

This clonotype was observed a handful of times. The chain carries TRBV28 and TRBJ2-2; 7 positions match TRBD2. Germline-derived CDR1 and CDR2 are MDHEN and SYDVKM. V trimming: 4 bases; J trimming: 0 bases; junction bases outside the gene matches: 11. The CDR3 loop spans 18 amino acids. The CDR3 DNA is TGTGCCAGCAGTTATTTCCTCACCGGGAGGTCGAACACCGGGGAGCTGTTTTTT. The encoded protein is CASSYFLTGRSNTGELFF.

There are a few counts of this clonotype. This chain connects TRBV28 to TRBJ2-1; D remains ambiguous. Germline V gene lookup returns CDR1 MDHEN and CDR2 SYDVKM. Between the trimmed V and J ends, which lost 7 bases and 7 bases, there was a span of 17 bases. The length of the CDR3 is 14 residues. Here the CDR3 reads CASIPSLSRNEQFF. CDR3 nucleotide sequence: TGTGCCAGCATCCCCAGCCTTAGCCGGAATGAGCAGTTCTTC.

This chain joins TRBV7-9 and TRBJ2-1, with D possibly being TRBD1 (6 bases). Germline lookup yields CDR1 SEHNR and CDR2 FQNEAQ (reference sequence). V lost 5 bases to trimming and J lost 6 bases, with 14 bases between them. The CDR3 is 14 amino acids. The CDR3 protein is CASSHTGLGNEQFF. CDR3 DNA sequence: TGTGCCAGCAGCCATACAGGGCTCGGCAATGAGCAGTTCTTC.

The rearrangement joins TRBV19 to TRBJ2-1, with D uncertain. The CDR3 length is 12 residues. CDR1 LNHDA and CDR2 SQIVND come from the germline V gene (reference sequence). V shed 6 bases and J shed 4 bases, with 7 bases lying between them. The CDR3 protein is CASSGPYNEQFF. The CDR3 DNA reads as TGTGCCAGTAGCGGGCCTTACAATGAGCAGTTCTTC. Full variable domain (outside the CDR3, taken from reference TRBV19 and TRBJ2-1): DGGITQSPKYLFRKEGQNVTLSCEQNLNHDAMYWYRQDPGQGLRLIYYSQIVNDFQKGDIAEGYSVSREKKESFPLTVTSAQKNPTAFYLCASSGPYNEQFFGPGTRLTVL.

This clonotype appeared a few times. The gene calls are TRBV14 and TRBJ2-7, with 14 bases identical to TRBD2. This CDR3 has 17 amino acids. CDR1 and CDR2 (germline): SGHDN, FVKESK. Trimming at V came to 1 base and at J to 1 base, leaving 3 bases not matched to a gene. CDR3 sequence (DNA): TGTGCCAGCAGCCAAGGTTGGACTAGCGGGAGGTCCTACGAGCAGTACTTC. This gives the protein CASSQGWTSGRSYEQYF.

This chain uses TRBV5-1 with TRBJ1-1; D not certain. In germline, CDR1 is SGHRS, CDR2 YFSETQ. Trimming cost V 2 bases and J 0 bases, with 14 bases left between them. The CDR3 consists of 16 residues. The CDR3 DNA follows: TGCGCCAGCAGCTTTTCCGGGTCGGGTTTGAACACTGAAGCTTTCTTT. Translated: CASSFSGSGLNTEAFF.

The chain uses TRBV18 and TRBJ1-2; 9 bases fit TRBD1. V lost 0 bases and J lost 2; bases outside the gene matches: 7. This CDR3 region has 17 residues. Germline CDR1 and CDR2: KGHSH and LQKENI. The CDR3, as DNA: TGTGCCAGCTCACCACCTCAGACAGGGGGGACGAACTATGGCTACACCTTC. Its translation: CASSPPQTGGTNYGYTF.

The chain's CDR3 is CASSVGLANEQFF. Written as DNA, the CDR3 is TGTGCCAGCAGTGTCGGGCTAGCGAATGAGCAGTTCTTC. The chain carries TRBV2 and TRBJ2-1, with D perhaps matching TRBD2 (6 bases). V was shortened by 4 bases and J by 7 bases, with 11 bases between the two germline ends. The germline gives CDR1 SNHLY, CDR2 FYNNEI. This CDR3 contains 13 residues. The variable domain in full, with the rest retrieved from reference TRBV2 and TRBJ2-1, is EPEVTQTPSHQVTQMGQEVILRCVPISNHLYFYWYRQILGQKVEFLVSFYNNEISEKSEIFDDQFSVERPDGSNFTLKIRSTKLEDSAMYFCASSVGLANEQFFGPGTRLTVL.

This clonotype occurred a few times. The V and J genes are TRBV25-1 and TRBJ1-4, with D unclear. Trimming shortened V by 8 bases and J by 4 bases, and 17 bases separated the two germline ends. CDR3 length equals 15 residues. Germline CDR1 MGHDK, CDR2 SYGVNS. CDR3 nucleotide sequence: TGTGCCAGCTCCGGACGAGGGCCCCATAATGAAAAACTGTTTTTT. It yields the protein CASSGRGPHNEKLFF.

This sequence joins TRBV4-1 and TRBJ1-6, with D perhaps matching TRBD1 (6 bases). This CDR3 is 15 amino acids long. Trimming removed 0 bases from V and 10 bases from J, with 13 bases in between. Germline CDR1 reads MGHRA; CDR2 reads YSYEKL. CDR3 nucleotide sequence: TGCGCCAGCAGCCAAGAGCTGGCAGGGGTCTCACCCCTCCACTTT. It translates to CASSQELAGVSPLHF.

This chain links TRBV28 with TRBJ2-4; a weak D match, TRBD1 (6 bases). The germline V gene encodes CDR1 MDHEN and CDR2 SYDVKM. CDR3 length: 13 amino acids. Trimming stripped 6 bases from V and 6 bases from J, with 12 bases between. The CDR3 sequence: CASSDDRRNIQYF. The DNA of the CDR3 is TGTGCCAGCAGCGACGACAGGAGAAACATTCAGTACTTC.

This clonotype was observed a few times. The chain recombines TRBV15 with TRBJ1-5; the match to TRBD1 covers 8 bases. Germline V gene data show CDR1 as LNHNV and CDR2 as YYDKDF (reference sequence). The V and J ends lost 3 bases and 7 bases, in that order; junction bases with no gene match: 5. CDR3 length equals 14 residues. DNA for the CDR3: TGTGCCACCAGCAGGACAGGGGAGGACCAGCCCCAGCATTTT. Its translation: CATSRTGEDQPQHF.

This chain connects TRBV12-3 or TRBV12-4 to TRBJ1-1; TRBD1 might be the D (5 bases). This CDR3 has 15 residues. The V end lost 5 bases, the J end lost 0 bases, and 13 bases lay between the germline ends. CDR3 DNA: TGTGCCAGCAGTCCCTTGGGACCTATGAACACTGAAGCTTTCTTT. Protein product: CASSPLGPMNTEAFF.

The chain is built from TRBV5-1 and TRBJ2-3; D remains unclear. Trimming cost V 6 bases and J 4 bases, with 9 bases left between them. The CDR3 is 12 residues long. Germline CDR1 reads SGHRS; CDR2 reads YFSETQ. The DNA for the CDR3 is TGCGCCAGCACTGAGCAGGCAGATACGCAGTATTTT. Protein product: CASTEQADTQYF.

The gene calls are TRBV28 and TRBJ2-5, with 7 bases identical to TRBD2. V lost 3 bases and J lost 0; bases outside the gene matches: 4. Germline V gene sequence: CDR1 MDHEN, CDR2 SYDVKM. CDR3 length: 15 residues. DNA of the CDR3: TGTGCCAGCAGTTTGAACGGGAGGTACCAAGAGACCCAGTACTTC. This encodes CASSLNGRYQETQYF.

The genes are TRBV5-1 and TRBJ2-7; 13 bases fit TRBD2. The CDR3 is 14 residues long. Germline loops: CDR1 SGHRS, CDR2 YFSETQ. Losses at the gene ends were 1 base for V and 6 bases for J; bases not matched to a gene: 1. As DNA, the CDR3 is TGCGCCAGCAGCTTGACTAGCGGGAGGGGCGAGCAGTACTTC. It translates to CASSLTSGRGEQYF.